A single sample gave rise to the 25 T cell receptor beta chains below, sequenced in a study of identical twins. TCRdb called the 5' RACE reads again in MiXCR, with one record for every CDR3 protein. The data hold 570,000 or so distinct CDR3 sequences, with 9.6% observed a single time. These same records also appear under a second study, on yellow fever vaccine responses in identical twins.

Material for sequencing was PBMCs. The source of these receptors is a woman aged 18-29 years in good health.

This clonotype showed up just a few times. V usage is TRBV5-1 and J usage is TRBJ2-1, with D hard to call. CDR3 length: 13 amino acids. V was pared by 0 bases and J by 16 bases, with 17 bases between. The germline CDR1 and CDR2 sequences are SGHRS and YFSETQ. CDR3 in DNA: TGCGCCAGCAGCTTGGTATCAGATCAATTCGCCTTCTTC. It codes for CASSLVSDQFAFF.

This clonotype has a handful of counts. A read error may produce the germline difference seen at one junction end. The J gene is TRBJ2-1, the V gene TRBV2; 11 nucleotides match TRBD2. The CDR3 contains 14 residues. Germline V gene sequence: CDR1 SNHLY, CDR2 FYNNEI. The CDR3 sequence is CASSEGLAAHEQFF. The CDR3 DNA follows: TGTGCTAGCAGCGAGGGACTAGCGGCCCATGAGCAGTTCTTC.

This clonotype came up a few times. The chain carries TRBV12-3 or TRBV12-4 and TRBJ2-1; TRBD1 matches at 8 bases. J gave up 4 bases and V 7 bases, and 9 bases lay outside the gene matches. The CDR3 consists of 15 residues. CDR3 in DNA: TGTGCCAGCACAAAGTCAGGGGGCCCGTACAATGAGCAGTTCTTC. It codes for CASTKSGGPYNEQFF.

This clonotype came up many times. The J gene is TRBJ2-1, the V gene TRBV20-1; 7 bases align to TRBD2. The J segment lost 7 bases and the V segment lost 6 bases, leaving 12 bases of the junction unmatched. CDR1 is DFQATT and CDR2 is SNEGSKA in the germline V gene (reference sequence). The CDR3 extends over 14 amino acids. For the CDR3, the DNA is TGCAGTGCCTTAGCTAGCGGTACGTGGAATGAGCAGTTCTTC. Residues: CSALASGTWNEQFF.

This clonotype was seen ten or more times. This sequence joins TRBV10-3 and TRBJ2-5; possibly TRBD1 for D (6 bases). The V end was cut by 2 bases, the J end by 5 bases, with 15 bases between. The germline CDR1 and CDR2 sequences are ENHRY and SYGVKD. The CDR3 spans 15 residues. DNA for the CDR3: TGTGCCATCAGTGAGGGTCCAGGGGCTCGGGAGACCCAGTACTTC. Translation gives CAISEGPGARETQYF.

This clonotype was seen a few times. V gene TRBV7-8 combines with J gene TRBJ2-3, with TRBD2 as a possible D gene (6 bases). CDR3 size: 16 residues. Germline V lookup: CDR1 SGHVS, CDR2 FQNEAQ. Trimming took 1 base from V and 1 from J, leaving 12 bases between them. The CDR3 DNA sequence: TGTGCCAGCAGCTTAGTTTCGGGGGTAGGCACAGATACGCAGTATTTT. This translates into CASSLVSGVGTDTQYF.

This clonotype occurred a few times. V is TRBV5-5 and J is TRBJ2-2, with a possible D match to TRBD1 (5 bases). The germline gives CDR1 SGHKS, CDR2 YYEKEE (reference sequence). CDR3 length equals 14 residues. V lost 4 bases and J lost 6, with 13 bases in between. This CDR3 is CASSRQGGAGELFF. In nucleotides, the CDR3 is TGTGCCAGCAGCCGCCAGGGCGGCGCCGGGGAGCTGTTTTTT.

This clonotype was detected only a few times. The rearrangement uses TRBV15 and TRBJ2-5, with no clear D. V dropped 3 bases and J dropped 5 bases, with 10 bases sitting between them. Germline assignment: CDR1 LNHNV and CDR2 YYDKDF (reference sequence). This CDR3 has 13 residues. CDR3 sequence reads: CATSRLERETQYF. In nucleotides, the CDR3 is TGTGCCACCAGCAGGCTTGAACGGGAGACCCAGTACTTC.

The chain recombines TRBV3-1 with TRBJ2-7; D not certain. The V end was cut by 8 bases, the J end by 0 bases, with 17 bases between. The CDR3 loop spans 15 amino acids. Germline CDR1 and CDR2: LGHDT and YNNKEL (reference sequence). CDR3 protein: CASLGRGKSSYEQYF. For the CDR3, the DNA is TGTGCCAGCCTGGGAAGAGGCAAAAGCTCCTACGAGCAGTACTTC.

The genes are TRBV29-1 and TRBJ2-7, with 7 bases aligning to TRBD2. The germline V gene encodes CDR1 SQVTM and CDR2 ANQGSEA. Trimming removed 6 bases from V and 3 bases from J; junction bases left unmatched: 11. The CDR3 totals 14 residues. In DNA, the CDR3 is TGCAGCGTGGTGGACACGGGAGGTTGCTACGAGCAGTACTTC. This encodes CSVVDTGGCYEQYF.

This clonotype appeared a few times. The CDR3: CASSPQGATSYEQYF. The CDR3 bases are TGTGCCAGCAGTCCTCAGGGGGCTACCTCCTACGAGCAGTACTTC. This chain joins TRBV2 and TRBJ2-7; TRBD1 matches 8 bases. J gave up 0 bases and V 5 bases, and 6 bases lay outside the gene matches. There are 15 residues in the CDR3. Germline V gene sequence: CDR1 SNHLY, CDR2 FYNNEI. Full variable domain (missing parts from reference TRBV2 and TRBJ2-7): EPEVTQTPSHQVTQMGQEVILRCVPISNHLYFYWYRQILGQKVEFLVSFYNNEISEKSEIFDDQFSVERPDGSNFTLKIRSTKLEDSAMYFCASSPQGATSYEQYFGPGTRLTVT.

This clonotype was recorded at least ten times. The V and J genes are TRBV27 and TRBJ2-3, with 7 bases aligning to TRBD1. The length of the CDR3 is 19 residues. The germline CDR1 and CDR2 sequences are MNHEY and SMNVEV (reference sequence). The trim removed 0 bases at V and 2 bases at J, leaving 14 bases unmatched. The CDR3 DNA reads as TGTGCCAGCAGTTTATCCCGGAGCCGACAGGGATGGGACACAGATACGCAGTATTTT. Its translation: CASSLSRSRQGWDTDTQYF.

The genes are TRBV9 and TRBJ2-7; unclear D gene. Trimming removed 0 bases at V and 2 bases at J, with 9 bases between. The CDR3 loop spans 14 amino acids. Per the germline V gene, CDR1 is SGDLS and CDR2 is YYNGEE. The CDR3 region is CASSVEAAAYEQYF. The CDR3, as DNA: TGTGCCAGCAGCGTAGAGGCAGCTGCCTACGAGCAGTACTTC.

This chain links TRBV2 with TRBJ2-7; no clear D gene. The V gene's germline CDR1 is SNHLY and CDR2 FYNNEI. This CDR3 region has 12 residues. V lost 7 bases and J lost 6, with 13 bases in between. CDR3 amino acids: CASTEVPGEQYF. Written as DNA, the CDR3 is TGTGCCAGCACCGAGGTCCCAGGCGAGCAGTACTTC.

This clonotype has a handful of counts. The chain has TRBV5-1 and TRBJ2-3; possibly TRBD1 for D (6 bases). CDR3 length: 14 residues. V lost 4 bases and J lost 4, with 13 bases in between. Germline-derived CDR1 and CDR2 are SGHRS and YFSETQ. The DNA for the CDR3 is TGCGCCAGCAGCCAAGACAGGTTCCCAGATACGCAGTATTTT. Translating it yields CASSQDRFPDTQYF. The variable domain in full, with the rest retrieved from reference TRBV5-1 and TRBJ2-3, is KAGVTQTPRYLIKTRGQQVTLSCSPISGHRSVSWYQQTPGQGLQFLFEYFSETQRNKGNFPGRFSGRQFSNSRSEMNVSTLELGDSALYLCASSQDRFPDTQYFGPGTRLTVL.

Comments on this clonotype: A read error is possible here, since a much larger clone lies one base away. This chain joins TRBV29-1 and TRBJ2-7; D possibly corresponds to TRBD2 (5 bases). Trimming cost V 1 base and J 4 bases, with 11 bases left between them. The V gene's germline CDR1 is SQVTM and CDR2 ANQGSEA. This CDR3 has 13 residues. CDR3: CSVEVSWRYEQYF. The CDR3 DNA follows: TGCAGCGTTGAAGTTAGCTGGAGGTACGAGCAGTACTTC.

This clonotype was counted at least ten times. The chain recombines TRBV5-1 with TRBJ2-3, with D hard to call. CDR3 length: 14 amino acids. Germline V gene sequence: CDR1 SGHRS, CDR2 YFSETQ. V was pared by 1 base and J by 2 bases, with 8 bases between. CDR3 nucleotides: TGCGCCAGCAGCTTGTCGTACTACACAGATACGCAGTATTTT. It is translated as CASSLSYYTDTQYF. The variable domain in full, with the rest retrieved from reference TRBV5-1 and TRBJ2-3, is KAGVTQTPRYLIKTRGQQVTLSCSPISGHRSVSWYQQTPGQGLQFLFEYFSETQRNKGNFPGRFSGRQFSNSRSEMNVSTLELGDSALYLCASSLSYYTDTQYFGPGTRLTVL.

This clonotype was found a few times. This rearrangement joins TRBV6-1 to TRBJ2-6; tentative D call: TRBD1 (6 bases). The V end lost 5 bases, the J end lost 1 base, and 21 bases lay between the germline ends. The germline V gene encodes CDR1 MNHNS and CDR2 SASEGT. CDR3 length: 19 residues. CDR3: CASSLLLGTSRSGANVLTF. The CDR3 bases are TGTGCCAGCAGTCTTCTTTTAGGGACATCTCGTTCTGGGGCCAACGTCCTGACTTTC.

In its sample, this clonotype was seen many times. The chain is built from TRBV24-1 and TRBJ2-1; D assignment may be TRBD1 or TRBD2 (5 bases each). V was shortened by 0 bases and J by 5 bases, with 19 bases between the two germline ends. CDR1 and CDR2 (germline): KGHDR, SFDVKD. The CDR3 loop spans 18 amino acids. The CDR3 DNA is TGTGCCACCAGTGATTTGCGTTGGGACGCTGAATGGCACAATGAGCAGTTCTTC. Protein sequence: CATSDLRWDAEWHNEQFF.

To note about this clonotype: This may be a read error, as it is one base from a much larger clone. The chain recombines TRBV3-1 with TRBJ2-2; 8 bases agree with TRBD2. Germline loops: CDR1 LGHDT, CDR2 YNNKEL (reference sequence). The CDR3 is 17 amino acids. The CDR3 nucleotides read TGTGCCATCAGCTCCGAGACAGCGGGAGTAGGCACCGGGGAGCTGTTTTTT. Its protein is CAISSETAGVGTGELFF.

There are many counts of this clonotype. The chain carries TRBV10-3 and TRBJ2-7, with no clear D. Between the trimmed V and J ends, which lost 7 bases and 2 bases, there was a span of 12 bases. The CDR3 has 13 residues. Germline values: CDR1 ENHRY, CDR2 SYGVKD. The CDR3 protein is CAIIYYRAYEQYF. The DNA of the CDR3 is TGTGCCATCATCTACTACCGAGCCTACGAGCAGTACTTC.

This clonotype was recorded a few times. This chain joins TRBV3-1 and TRBJ2-5; D tentatively reads TRBD1 or TRBD2 (5 bases each). Germline values: CDR1 LGHDT, CDR2 YNNKEL (reference sequence). The V gene lost 7 bases and the J gene lost 2 bases, with 17 bases spanning the gap. The CDR3 spans 15 residues. CDR3 sequence (DNA): TGTGCCAGCACCCAGGGAGTTACGGTACAAGAGACCCAGTACTTC. It codes for CASTQGVTVQETQYF.

Only a few counts were recorded for this clonotype. The chain has TRBV2 and TRBJ2-7, with 7 positions matching TRBD2. Unmatched junction bases numbered 7, after V lost 8 bases and J lost 3 bases. CDR3 size: 13 residues. Looked up from germline, CDR1 is SNHLY and CDR2 is FYNNEI. The CDR3 loop reads CASGLRGNYEQYF. DNA of the CDR3: TGTGCCAGCGGACTGCGGGGGAACTACGAGCAGTACTTC.

This clonotype has only a few counts. This sequence joins TRBV6-5 and TRBJ2-6, with D hard to call. This CDR3 is built from 15 residues. Germline-derived CDR1 and CDR2 are MNHEY and SVGAGI. The V end was cut by 1 base, the J end by 0 bases, with 4 bases between. This CDR3 is CASSYFLSGANVLTF. The DNA for the CDR3 is TGTGCCAGCAGTTACTTTCTCTCTGGGGCCAACGTCCTGACTTTC.

This clonotype was detected ten times or more. The rearrangement joins TRBV10-2 to TRBJ2-3, with D possibly being TRBD1 (6 bases). The CDR3 is 14 residues long. Germline V gene sequence: CDR1 WSHSY, CDR2 SAAADI. Trimming removed 0 bases at V and 3 bases at J, with 7 bases between. CDR3 sequence reads: CASSESRGTDTQYF. Written as DNA, the CDR3 is TGCGCCAGCAGTGAGTCGAGGGGGACAGATACGCAGTATTTT.